What follows is one TCR beta chain and its context. The antigen is undetermined. The sample comes from a study of T cell responses to AZD1222 COVID-19 vaccine. Sequencing was performed with immunoSEQ multiplex PCR; in TCRdb, only in-frame clones are kept and a portion is missing. Of under 200,000 clones listed, 80% to 95% were seen once; the top ten hold approximately 4%. This CDR3 has 14 amino acids. The V end was cut by 3 bases, the J end by 3 bases, with 9 bases between. The germline gives CDR1 KGHSH, CDR2 LQKENI. Study observations and caveats: Vaccine-associated CD4 TCRs spanned spike, dominant at 160-218 and 743-854. Only 5 to 7 individuals given AZD1222 were seropositive at baseline. Without day 14 samples, only post-peak T cell repertoires were studied. Epitopes outside B.1.351 and B.1.1.7 mutated regions reportedly drew nearly half of spike TCRs.

The TCR sequence derives from an adult in good health. The sequenced sample was peripheral blood, obtained on day 0 of AZD1222 vaccination. The V gene is TRBV18, the J gene TRBJ1-3; D remains unclear. CDR3 loop: CASSPNSYGNTIYF. The CDR3 nucleotides are TGTGCCAGCTCACCGAACAGCTATGGAAACACCATATATTTT.